This record covers a single T cell receptor (beta chain). This clonotype was observed a handful of times. Its antigen is unknown. The conserved phenylalanine or tryptophan normally closing the CDR3 is absent here, so this likely arose from a read error. No DNA is shown, since the ends of the CDR3 on it are uncertain; the CDR3 is the one TCRdb lists. The CDR3 sequence runs 12 residues, both termini included. From a lookup of the germline V gene, CDR1 and CDR2 are MNHNS and SASEGT. The sample comes from a study of early T cells in non-severe SARS-CoV-2 infection (dated by TCRdb to 2020 to 2022). For the study in its entirety: TCR sequencing used bulk RNA from unsorted whole blood, so alpha and beta chains could not be paired.

Results and caveats for the whole study, not just this receptor: VDJdb matching was skewed toward anti-spike CD8 responses and likely underestimated virus-specific expansions by missing private and CD4 specificities.

Set within a cohort of healthcare workers in London, UK, this nested case-control study involved weekly PCR testing of nasopharyngeal swabs along with blood sampling. Healthcare workers were recruited between 23 and 31 March 2020, during the week of the UK lockdown, and were followed weekly for up to about 15 weeks. Libraries came from 5' RACE. Sequencing was carried out with a NextSeq 500. To correct for sequencing error and PCR bias, the TCR library protocol tagged individual cDNA molecules with unique molecular identifiers. TCR alpha and beta chains were both sequenced, and the abundances of alpha and beta sequences in each sample were closely correlated with each other. The original methods were these. Decombinator V4 was used to annotate TCR sequences for V gene, J gene and CDR3. TCRs were defined as expanded if a significant change between any two time points was detected under a Poisson model with p below 0.0001. TCR abundances were normalised to the total number of TCRs sequenced per sample and expressed as counts per million. MAIT TCRs were defined by TRAV1-2 paired with TRAJ12, TRAJ20 or TRAJ33, and iNKT TCRs by TRAV10 paired with TRAJ18. VDJdb, accessed 1 November 2021, was searched for CMV, EBV and SARS-CoV-2 annotated TCRs, with TCRs annotated for multiple antigens excluded. Clones were called with MiXCR by TCRdb after fastp trimmed the public reads at Q25, and only in-frame beta chains were retained. Identical CDR3 proteins give one entry, which carries the most common genes and DNA. For this entry, the V and J calls and clone size follow TCRdb and not the study's own pipeline. This sample holds just under 65,000 distinct CDR3 sequences; about 10% were observed only once. Less than 3.5% of the sample belongs to the ten largest clones.

Rearrangement joined TRBV6-1 to TRBJ1-6; the D call in the table, TRBD1, was not verified against the DNA. Sequencing was performed on whole blood, taken at baseline. The source of this sequence is an adult who was a healthcare worker with PCR-confirmed SARS-CoV-2 infection or an uninfected control (not recorded which). CDR3 sequence: CASSEAGQAPRV.